The 3 T cell receptor beta chains listed next were all sequenced from one sample in a study of CD8+ T cells in alopecia areata. Sequencing relied on a cDNA template that was reverse transcribed from extracted RNA. Produced via immunoSEQ multiplex PCR; TCRdb's table is partial and in-frame only. The sample has 120,000 to 150,000 clones; 62% are singletons. The sample comprised CD8+ T cells sorted from blood. The source is a human donor in good health.

This chain connects TRBV5-1 to TRBJ2-3, with TRBD2 matching over 12 bases. V shed 4 bases, J shed 2 bases, and the junction held 5 bases outside the gene matches. CDR1 is SGHRS and CDR2 is YFSETQ in the germline V gene. The CDR3 extends over 16 amino acids. CDR3 nucleotide sequence: TGCGCCAGCAGCGTAGGACTAGCGGGACTCACAGATACGCAGTATTTT. This translates into CASSVGLAGLTDTQYF. The variable domain in full, completed from reference TRBV5-1 and TRBJ2-3, reads KAGVTQTPRYLIKTRGQQVTLSCSPISGHRSVSWYQQTPGQGLQFLFEYFSETQRNKGNFPGRFSGRQFSNSRSEMNVSTLELGDSALYLCASSVGLAGLTDTQYFGPGTRLTVL.

This clone was observed a few times. The V call is TRBV21-1, the J call TRBJ2-1. TRBV21-1 is a pseudogene locus. The CDR3 length is 13 residues. CDR3 loop: CASSTSDAREQFF. CDR3 DNA sequence: TGTGCCAGCAGCACATCGGACGCCCGAGAGCAGTTCTTC.

This clone has just a few counts. J is TRBJ2-5 and V is TRBV27, with 7 positions matching TRBD1. J gave up 9 bases and V 6 bases, and 10 bases lay outside the gene matches. The CDR3 covers 13 residues. In germline, CDR1 is MNHEY, CDR2 SMNVEV (reference sequence). The CDR3: CASSPGQNLPQYF. The CDR3 DNA sequence: TGTGCCAGCAGCCCGGGACAGAACTTGCCCCAGTACTTC.